This T cell receptor beta chain was sequenced for a study of T cell repertoires in cytomegalovirus infection. As for the study in general: Selected CMV epitopes included recently identified HLA-C-restricted ones as well as well-studied HLA-B-restricted ones. The public TCR beta signatures pointed to both CMV infection and matching HLA type. Study-wide points: Frequencies of public TCR beta families were cumulated, and this identified carriers of CMV plus the relevant HLA. The ex vivo response showed dominance by HLA-C-restricted CMV-specific TCR beta clonotypes.

About this clonotype: Its antigen is not identified.

CDR3 length equals 13 residues. Germline assignment: CDR1 SGHTA and CDR2 FQGNSA. Trimming pared 4 bases from V and 5 bases from J, leaving 8 bases between. From the reads, TCRdb called clonotypes with MiXCR, one entry per CDR3 protein. The sample records about 330,000 distinct CDR3 sequences, approximately 30% being singletons. This clonotype originated in a human donor in good health (CMV status not recorded). Some clones in this sample may be carry-over from other donors' samples. The source material was cultured PBMCs, sampled from culture after CMV antigen stimulation. This chain uses TRBV7-2 with TRBJ2-2; D is uncertain. The CDR3 DNA is TGTGCCAGCAGCTACTACGGAACCGGGGAGCTGTTTTTT. The encoded protein is CASSYYGTGELFF.